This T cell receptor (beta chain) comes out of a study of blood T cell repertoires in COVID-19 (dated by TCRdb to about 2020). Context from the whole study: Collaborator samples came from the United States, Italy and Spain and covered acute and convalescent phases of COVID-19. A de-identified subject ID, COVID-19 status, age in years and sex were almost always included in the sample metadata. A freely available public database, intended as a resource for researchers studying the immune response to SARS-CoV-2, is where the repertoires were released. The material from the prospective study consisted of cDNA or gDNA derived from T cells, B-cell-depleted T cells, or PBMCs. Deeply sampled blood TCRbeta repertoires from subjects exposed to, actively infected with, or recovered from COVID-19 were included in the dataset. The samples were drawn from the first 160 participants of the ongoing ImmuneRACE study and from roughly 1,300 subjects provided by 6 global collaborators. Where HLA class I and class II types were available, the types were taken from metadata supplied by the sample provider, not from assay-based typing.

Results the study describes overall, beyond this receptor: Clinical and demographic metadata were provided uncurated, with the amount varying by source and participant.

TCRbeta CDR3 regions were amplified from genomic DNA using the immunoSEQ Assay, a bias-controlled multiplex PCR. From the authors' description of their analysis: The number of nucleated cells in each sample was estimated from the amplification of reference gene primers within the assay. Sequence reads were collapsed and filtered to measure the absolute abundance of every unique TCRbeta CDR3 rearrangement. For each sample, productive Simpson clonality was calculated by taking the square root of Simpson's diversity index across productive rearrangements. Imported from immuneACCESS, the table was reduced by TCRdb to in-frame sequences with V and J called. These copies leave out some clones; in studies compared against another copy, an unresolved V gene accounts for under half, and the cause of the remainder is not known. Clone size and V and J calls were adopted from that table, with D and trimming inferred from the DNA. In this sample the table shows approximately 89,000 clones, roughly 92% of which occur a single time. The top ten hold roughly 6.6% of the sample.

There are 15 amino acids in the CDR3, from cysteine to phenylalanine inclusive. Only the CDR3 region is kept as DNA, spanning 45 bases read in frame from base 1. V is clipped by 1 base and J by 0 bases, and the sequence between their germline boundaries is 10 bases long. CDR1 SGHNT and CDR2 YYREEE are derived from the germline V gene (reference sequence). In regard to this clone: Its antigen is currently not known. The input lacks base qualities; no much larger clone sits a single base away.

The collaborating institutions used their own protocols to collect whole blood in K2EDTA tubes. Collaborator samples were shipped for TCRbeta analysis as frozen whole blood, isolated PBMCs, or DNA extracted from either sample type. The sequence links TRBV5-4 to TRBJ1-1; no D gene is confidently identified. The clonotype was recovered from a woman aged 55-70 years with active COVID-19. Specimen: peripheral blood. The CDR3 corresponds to CASSLRQRMNTEAFF. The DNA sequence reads TGTGCCAGCAGCTTGAGGCAGCGGATGAACACTGAAGCTTTCTTT. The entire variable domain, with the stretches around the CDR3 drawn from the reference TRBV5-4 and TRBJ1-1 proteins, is ETGVTQSPTHLIKTRGQQVTLRCSSQSGHNTVSWYQQALGQGPQFIFQYYREEENGRGNFPPRFSGLQFPNYSSELNVNALELDDSALYLCASSLRQRMNTEAFFGQGTRLTVV.